This passage covers 17 T cell receptor beta chains from one sample sequenced in a study of beta chain features in type 1 diabetes. Expressed TCRB transcripts got sequenced, as all isolated RNA was reverse transcribed. Assay used: immunoSEQ multiplex PCR; TCRdb lists only in-frame clones, some missing. The sample shows a few hundred thousand clones, 7.5% to 10% of them seen only once. Sequenced: naive CD4+ T cells from blood. The source is a young woman in good health.

The J gene is TRBJ2-1, the V gene TRBV7-2, with 16 bases identical to TRBD2. Germline assignment: CDR1 SGHTA and CDR2 FQGNSA. The CDR3 extends over 18 amino acids. V lost 1 base, J lost 3 bases, and 3 bases stayed unmatched. In DNA form, the CDR3 reads TGTGCCAGCAGCTTAGAAGGGACTAGCGGGAGGGTCTACAATGAGCAGTTCTTC. This codes for CASSLEGTSGRVYNEQFF.

V usage is TRBV27 and J usage is TRBJ1-2, with D maybe TRBD1 (6 bases). From germline, CDR1 is MNHEY and CDR2 SMNVEV (reference sequence). The CDR3 sequence is 15 residues long. Trimming stripped 5 bases from V and 7 bases from J, with 20 bases between. CDR3 sequence (DNA): TGTGCCAGCAGTCCATCCCGTGCGGGGGCGGCTGGCTACACCTTC. It translates to CASSPSRAGAAGYTF.

This clone was found many times. The chain links TRBV15 to TRBJ2-5, with D maybe TRBD2 (6 bases). Between the trimmed V and J ends, which lost 1 base and 5 bases, there was a span of 14 bases. Germline lookup yields CDR1 LNHNV and CDR2 YYDKDF (reference sequence). This CDR3 comprises 15 residues. The DNA of the CDR3 is TGTGCCACCAGCAGAGCCCCGACTAGTCCGGAGACCCAGTACTTC. Encoded protein: CATSRAPTSPETQYF.

This clone was seen only a few times. The rearrangement links TRBV30 to TRBJ2-7; TRBD2 might be the D (6 bases). The V and J ends lost 2 bases and 6 bases respectively, with 20 bases between them. The CDR3 runs to 15 residues. Germline assignment: CDR1 GTSNPN and CDR2 SVGIG (reference sequence). CDR3 sequence: CAWSSQRALAAEQYF. CDR3 bases: TGTGCCTGGAGTAGCCAGCGGGCGCTGGCGGCCGAGCAGTACTTC.

In this sample, this clone turned up a few times. The chain carries TRBV9 and TRBJ2-5; 12 nucleotides agree with TRBD1. Germline-derived CDR1 and CDR2 are SGDLS and YYNGEE. The trim removed 3 bases at V and 4 bases at J, leaving 4 bases unmatched. The CDR3 sequence is 15 residues long. CDR3 sequence reads: CASSGDRGPVETQYF. CDR3 nucleotide sequence: TGTGCCAGCAGCGGGGACAGGGGGCCGGTAGAGACCCAGTACTTC.

This clone was seen more than once but under ten times. The gene calls are TRBV2 and TRBJ1-1; D is possibly TRBD1 (6 bases). Germline V gene data show CDR1 as SNHLY and CDR2 as FYNNEI. This CDR3 is built from 11 residues. The V end lost 8 bases, the J end lost 11 bases, and 15 bases lay between the germline ends. In nucleotides, the CDR3 is TGTGCCAGCCCCAGGGGAGTGCTGGCTTTCTTT. The encoded protein is CASPRGVLAFF.

The gene calls are TRBV30 and TRBJ2-7; tentatively, D is TRBD1 (5 bases). Germline CDR1 is GTSNPN and CDR2 is SVGIG (reference sequence). This CDR3 contains 13 residues. The V and J ends lost 2 bases and 0 bases respectively, with 8 bases between them. CDR3 amino acids: CAWSTGLSYEQYF. Here the CDR3 DNA reads TGTGCCTGGAGTACAGGCCTCTCCTACGAGCAGTACTTC. Supplemented by reference TRBV30 and TRBJ2-7, the full variable domain reads SQTIHQWPATLVQPVGSPLSLECTVEGTSNPNLYWYRQAAGRGLQLLFYSVGIGQISSEVPQNLSASRPQDRQFILSSKKLLLSDSGFYLCAWSTGLSYEQYFGPGTRLTVT.

The V gene is TRBV5-1, the J gene TRBJ2-5; 12 positions agree with TRBD2. The V and J ends lost 3 bases and 4 bases, in that order; junction bases with no gene match: 10. The CDR3 contains 17 residues. Germline V CDR1 and CDR2: SGHRS, YFSETQ. DNA of the CDR3: TGCGCCAGCAGCTCTGGAACGACTAGCGGGAGAACAGAGACCCAGTACTTC. The encoded protein is CASSSGTTSGRTETQYF.

This chain connects TRBV10-3 to TRBJ2-7, with D possibly being TRBD1 (6 bases). The length of the CDR3 is 11 residues. Trimming took off 5 bases at V and 6 bases at J, with 8 bases between the two ends. Per germline, CDR1 ENHRY and CDR2 SYGVKD. CDR3 protein: CAISTGPEQYF. The CDR3 region has the DNA TGTGCCATCAGTACAGGGCCCGAGCAGTACTTC.

The chain employs TRBV6-6 and TRBJ1-5; 9 bases map to TRBD1. V lost 11 bases and J lost 4; bases outside the gene matches: 3. The length of the CDR3 is 12 residues. Germline assignment: CDR1 MNHNY and CDR2 SVGAGI (reference sequence). CDR3 DNA: TGTGCCGGCGGACAGGGGAATCAGCCCCAGCATTTT. This gives the protein CAGGQGNQPQHF.

This rearrangement joins TRBV6-6 to TRBJ2-3; 10 bases line up with TRBD2. Germline CDR1 is MNHNY and CDR2 is SVGAGI (reference sequence). The CDR3 is 15 residues long. J lost 5 bases, V lost 6 bases, and 8 bases had no gene match. CDR3 loop: CASRPGLAFQDTQYF. The CDR3 nucleotides read TGTGCCAGCAGGCCGGGACTAGCGTTTCAAGATACGCAGTATTTT.

The chain employs TRBV25-1 and TRBJ2-1; 9 bases agree with TRBD2. CDR1 and CDR2 (germline): MGHDK, SYGVNS. The length of the CDR3 is 14 residues. Trimming removed 1 base from V and 8 bases from J; junction bases left unmatched: 3. The CDR3 protein is CASSEFASGDEQFF. DNA of the CDR3: TGTGCCAGCAGTGAATTCGCTAGCGGGGATGAGCAGTTCTTC.

The rearrangement joins TRBV10-3 to TRBJ2-7, with 12 bases identical to TRBD2. The V segment lost 6 bases and the J segment 2 bases; nucleotides outside the gene matches: 2. The CDR3 consists of 14 residues. Germline-derived CDR1 and CDR2 are ENHRY and SYGVKD. The CDR3 region is CAISWTSGTYEQYF. CDR3 nucleotide sequence: TGTGCCATCAGCTGGACTAGCGGGACCTACGAGCAGTACTTC.

The V and J genes are TRBV30 and TRBJ1-1; the match to TRBD1 covers 8 bases. V lost 8 bases and J lost 1; bases outside the gene matches: 9. The CDR3 is 14 amino acids. The germline CDR1 and CDR2 sequences are GTSNPN and SVGIG (reference sequence). Here the CDR3 reads CAIRTGMGNTEAFF. The CDR3 DNA sequence: TGTGCCATCCGGACAGGGATGGGGAACACTGAAGCTTTCTTT.

This clone was found a few times. The rearrangement joins TRBV5-1 to TRBJ2-1, with 8 bases lining up with TRBD2. There are 17 residues in the CDR3. Trimming took 4 bases from V and 0 from J; bases not matched to a gene: 9. Germline-derived CDR1 and CDR2 are SGHRS and YFSETQ. This CDR3 reads CASSPGLAPSSYNEQFF. The CDR3 region has the DNA TGCGCCAGCAGCCCTGGACTAGCCCCGAGCTCCTACAATGAGCAGTTCTTC.

This clone occurred a few times. The chain recombines TRBV11-2 with TRBJ2-5; 8 bases match TRBD2. TRBJ2-7 explains the end of the DNA better; the J call may be wrong. This CDR3 is 17 amino acids long. From germline, CDR1 is SGHAT and CDR2 FQNNGV. The CDR3 DNA reads as TGTGCCAGCAGCTTAGCCACCTTGACGGGACTAGCCTACGAGCAGTACTTC. It codes for CASSLATLTGLAYEQYF.

This clone was seen more than once but under ten times. The chain uses TRBV6-5 and TRBJ1-2; D is unresolved. Trimming left V 3 bases short and J 1 base short, with 12 bases between. Germline V gives CDR1 MNHEY, CDR2 SVGAGI. The CDR3 spans 15 residues. In DNA form, the CDR3 reads TGTGCCAGCAGTTATTCGGTCTTGAATAACTATGGCTACACCTTC. This gives the protein CASSYSVLNNYGYTF.